The entry below describes one T cell receptor beta chain. Specified time point: blood 2 weeks post-SBRT. The treatment denotes: 15 Gy SBRT to primary tumor, nephrectomy 4 weeks later. The data originate from a study of radiation and T cells in renal cell carcinoma. Measured with immunoSEQ multiplex PCR; TCRdb has only the in-frame clones, and not every one. The profile shows about 130,000 clones, about 88% of them singletons. The CDR3 extends over 13 amino acids. The germline CDR1 and CDR2 sequences are SNHLY and FYNNEI. Deletions cut 8 bases from V and 11 bases from J, with 21 bases between. This rearrangement joins TRBV2 to TRBJ1-1; the D gene is possibly TRBD1 (6 bases). The specimen was blood, collected from a patient whose treatment included radiotherapy and nephrectomy. The clonotype originates from a woman aged 70-85 years with renal cell carcinoma. The CDR3 loop reads CASLRVRTEGAFF. CDR3 nucleotides: TGTGCCAGCCTGAGAGTCAGGACAGAGGGTGCTTTCTTT.